This T cell receptor beta chain was captured by sequencing in a study of blood T cell repertoires in COVID-19. Overall study: Italy, Spain and the United States were the sources of the convalescent and acute COVID-19 samples. PBMCs, B-cell-depleted T cells, or T cells were the source of the cDNA or gDNA that made up the material.

Original methodology: Cell counts per sample came from amplifying reference gene primers. Generated by immunoSEQ multiplex PCR, the TCRdb table keeps only in-frame clones and is missing some. V, J and clone size reflect that table, while D and trimming were determined from the DNA. The sample includes 95,000 to 150,000 clones, about 77% of them seen just once. With V trimmed by 6 bases and J by 2 bases, 3 bases remained unmatched. Germline V gene sequence: CDR1 MDHEN, CDR2 SYDVKM. The CDR3 is 14 amino acids. This receptor was identified in a human donor in a cohort sampled during active COVID-19. Specimen: peripheral blood. The chain joins TRBV28 to TRBJ2-7; 11 bases are a match to TRBD1. Written as DNA, the CDR3 is TGTGCCAGCAGATGGGACAGGGGGGCCTACGAGCAGTACTTC. It specifies CASRWDRGAYEQYF.